Many counts were recorded for the clone carrying this T cell receptor (beta chain). What it binds is unknown. The source of the sample is a study of early T cells in non-severe SARS-CoV-2 infection. Overall study: Investigators sequenced bulk RNA drawn from unsorted whole blood, and chains remained unpaired. The study, taken as a whole, reports: There was a bias toward anti-spike CD8 responses in VDJdb matching, which missed private and CD4 specificities.

Germline-derived CDR1 and CDR2 are SGHKS and YYEKEE (reference sequence). This CDR3 has 16 residues. V shed 4 bases and J shed 4 bases, with 18 bases lying between them. Unique molecular identifiers (one per individual cDNA molecule) were attached. MiXCR, applied by TCRdb to the 5' RACE reads, yields one record per CDR3 protein. The sample has about 40,000 distinct CDR3 sequences; 5% to 6.5% are singletons. Specimen: whole blood. This chain links TRBV5-5 with TRBJ1-3, with D unclear. The TCR originated in an adult who was a healthcare worker with PCR-confirmed SARS-CoV-2 infection or an uninfected control (not recorded which). The CDR3 region is CASSHPGLGSGNTIYF. CDR3 in DNA: TGTGCCAGCAGCCATCCCGGGCTAGGATCCGGAAACACCATATATTTT.